The 21 T cell receptor beta chains below were found in one sample sequenced in a study of control samples from healthy donors and cancer patients. Here immunoSEQ multiplex PCR was the method, and the copy in TCRdb shows in-frame clones only, minus some. Of approximately 190,000 clones listed, about 90% are singletons. The sequenced sample was blood. These receptors were obtained from a man younger than 40 in good health.

The chain is built from TRBV5-6 and TRBJ2-4; D is undetermined. Per the germline V gene, CDR1 is SGHDT and CDR2 is YYEEEE. The CDR3 consists of 13 residues. The germline V and J ends were trimmed by 2 bases and 0 bases, with 3 bases remaining between them. CDR3 bases: TGTGCCAGCAGCTTAATAGCCAAAAACATTCAGTACTTC. This gives the protein CASSLIAKNIQYF.

CDR3 protein: CASRGTGGNEKLFF. The CDR3 DNA sequence: TGTGCCAGCAGGGGGACAGGGGGTAATGAAAAACTGTTTTTT. V and J are TRBV2 and TRBJ1-4, with 11 positions matching TRBD1. The CDR3 contains 14 residues. Germline trimming cut 6 bases from V and 4 bases from J; bases unmatched to any gene: 1. Germline assignment: CDR1 SNHLY and CDR2 FYNNEI.

V is TRBV19 and J is TRBJ1-2; 9 positions match TRBD1. The CDR3 has 13 amino acids. With 8 bases clipped from V and 8 bases from J, the junction kept 9 bases outside the gene matches. The V gene's germline CDR1 is LNHDA and CDR2 SQIVND (reference sequence). CDR3 nucleotide sequence: TGTGCCAGTGAACGGGACAGGGCGTTCGGCTACACCTTC. Protein product: CASERDRAFGYTF. The variable domain in full, completed from reference TRBV19 and TRBJ1-2, reads DGGITQSPKYLFRKEGQNVTLSCEQNLNHDAMYWYRQDPGQGLRLIYYSQIVNDFQKGDIAEGYSVSREKKESFPLTVTSAQKNPTAFYLCASERDRAFGYTFGSGTRLTVV.

The chain links TRBV3-1 (or the pseudogene TRBV3-2) to TRBJ2-4, with 9 bases aligning to TRBD1. This CDR3 contains 15 residues. Trimming took 9 bases from V and 1 from J; bases not matched to a gene: 7. Germline V lookup: CDR1 LGHDT, CDR2 YNNKEL (reference sequence). The CDR3 nucleotides are TGTGCCAGACAGGGGGCCGAGCCGGCCAAAAACATTCAGTACTTC. This codes for CARQGAEPAKNIQYF.

The chain employs TRBV27 and TRBJ1-1; D is unresolved. Germline CDR1 reads MNHEY; CDR2 reads SMNVEV (reference sequence). V lost 1 base to trimming and J lost 1 base, with 4 bases between them. The CDR3 length is 13 residues. The CDR3 nucleotides read TGTGCCAGCAGTTTATACGGGAACACTGAAGCTTTCTTT. Translated, it gives CASSLYGNTEAFF.

V gene TRBV5-1 combines with J gene TRBJ2-7; D might be TRBD1 (6 bases). The germline gives CDR1 SGHRS, CDR2 YFSETQ. The CDR3 is 14 amino acids. V gave up 0 bases and J gave up 3 bases, with 10 bases separating them. CDR3 nucleotides: TGCGCCAGCAGCTTGGATTTCAGGGGCTACGAGCAGTACTTC. Protein: CASSLDFRGYEQYF. The entire variable domain, with the rest obtained from reference TRBV5-1 and TRBJ2-7, is as follows: KAGVTQTPRYLIKTRGQQVTLSCSPISGHRSVSWYQQTPGQGLQFLFEYFSETQRNKGNFPGRFSGRQFSNSRSEMNVSTLELGDSALYLCASSLDFRGYEQYFGPGTRLTVT.

This chain joins TRBV4-2 and TRBJ2-3; 10 bases are a match to TRBD2. Germline V gives CDR1 LGHNA, CDR2 YNFKEQ. The J segment lost 4 bases and the V segment lost 4 bases, leaving 8 bases of the junction unmatched. This CDR3 comprises 16 residues. For the CDR3, the DNA is TGTGCCAGCAGCCCCGGCCTAGCGGGGGTAGCAGATACGCAGTATTTT. Translating it yields CASSPGLAGVADTQYF.

The genes are TRBV15 and TRBJ1-2; D possibly corresponds to TRBD1 (6 bases). The CDR3 totals 20 residues. CDR1 is LNHNV, CDR2 YYDKDF, per germline (reference sequence). V lost 0 bases and J 0 bases, leaving 23 bases between the germline ends. CDR3 in amino acids: CATSRDLRAGAPIPNYGYTF. The CDR3 DNA reads as TGTGCCACCAGCAGAGATCTAAGGGCAGGGGCCCCGATCCCTAACTATGGCTACACCTTC.

The rearrangement uses TRBV7-9 and TRBJ1-2; a possible D gene is TRBD1 (6 bases). Germline V gene lookup returns CDR1 SEHNR and CDR2 FQNEAQ (reference sequence). V dropped 5 bases and J dropped 2 bases, with 12 bases sitting between them. The CDR3 has 14 residues. CDR3 nucleotides: TGTGCCAGCAGCCCGACAGACAGGAACTATGGCTACACCTTC. Protein sequence: CASSPTDRNYGYTF.

The chain combines TRBV12-5 with TRBJ2-2; D gene unclear. V lost 4 bases and J 2 bases, leaving 11 bases between the germline ends. Germline CDR1 is LGHNT and CDR2 is FRNRAP. The CDR3 runs 15 residues. The CDR3 sequence: CASGSYLLNTGELFF. The CDR3 bases are TGTGCTAGTGGTTCCTATCTATTAAACACCGGGGAGCTGTTTTTT.

This chain uses TRBV9 with TRBJ2-3, with a weak D call TRBD2 (7 bases). Germline V CDR1 and CDR2: SGDLS, YYNGEE. The CDR3 extends over 14 amino acids. The ends were cut back, 0 bases at V and 8 bases at J, with 13 bases in the middle. CDR3 bases: TGTGCCAGCAGCGTAGGCGGCGCGGGGGCTACGCAGTATTTT. Protein product: CASSVGGAGATQYF.

This clone was seen many times. V is TRBV2 and J is TRBJ2-7, with unresolved D. From germline, CDR1 is SNHLY and CDR2 FYNNEI. V gave up 2 bases and J gave up 0 bases, with 8 bases separating them. The CDR3 loop spans 14 amino acids. CDR3 loop: CASSERISSYEQYF. CDR3 in DNA: TGTGCCAGCAGTGAAAGGATCAGCTCCTACGAGCAGTACTTC. The entire variable domain, with the rest obtained from reference TRBV2 and TRBJ2-7, is as follows: EPEVTQTPSHQVTQMGQEVILRCVPISNHLYFYWYRQILGQKVEFLVSFYNNEISEKSEIFDDQFSVERPDGSNFTLKIRSTKLEDSAMYFCASSERISSYEQYFGPGTRLTVT.

The rearrangement links TRBV6-4 to TRBJ2-1; 7 bases agree with TRBD1. Germline-derived CDR1 and CDR2 are MRHNA and SNTAGT. CDR3 size: 17 residues. V lost 2 bases, J lost 4 bases, and 11 bases stayed unmatched. The CDR3 sequence is CASSDPDWGQRYNEQFF. In nucleotides, the CDR3 is TGTGCCAGCAGTGACCCCGACTGGGGACAGCGTTACAATGAGCAGTTCTTC.

V and J are TRBV6-5 and TRBJ2-5; D not resolved. The CDR3 extends over 14 amino acids. The germline CDR1 and CDR2 sequences are MNHEY and SVGAGI. The V and J ends lost 2 bases and 0 bases respectively, with 7 bases between them. This CDR3 is CASSYGSDQETQYF. CDR3 DNA: TGTGCCAGCAGTTACGGGTCGGACCAAGAGACCCAGTACTTC.

This clone appeared a single time. The genes are TRBV19 and TRBJ2-2; 8 bases map to TRBD2. Trimming cost V 1 base and J 4 bases; bases outside gene matches: 2. Germline CDR1 LNHDA, CDR2 SQIVND (reference sequence). This CDR3 spans 15 amino acids. Here the CDR3 reads CASSIAGGPTGELFF. CDR3 in DNA: TGTGCCAGTAGTATAGCGGGGGGGCCCACCGGGGAGCTGTTTTTT.

This rearrangement joins TRBV2 to TRBJ2-1; either TRBD1 or TRBD2 may supply D (5 bases each). The ends were cut back, 5 bases at V and 2 bases at J, with 19 bases in the middle. This CDR3 comprises 17 residues. CDR1 and CDR2 from the germline V gene are SNHLY and FYNNEI. CDR3 DNA sequence: TGTGCCAGCAGTCGGGGCACCCAGATTGGCGCCTACAATGAGCAGTTCTTC. Its protein is CASSRGTQIGAYNEQFF.

The chain couples TRBV10-3 to TRBJ2-7; TRBD2 matches 7 bases. V lost 6 bases, J lost 3 bases, and 5 bases stayed unmatched. Germline CDR1 reads ENHRY; CDR2 reads SYGVKD. The CDR3 contains 13 residues. The CDR3 DNA is TGTGCCATCAGCCCCCGGGGGGACTACGAGCAGTACTTC. Translating it yields CAISPRGDYEQYF.

The chain joins TRBV27 to TRBJ2-7, with 11 positions matching TRBD2. After removal of 5 bases from V and 3 bases from J, the junction contained 6 bases not matched to a gene. This CDR3 region has 15 residues. Germline lookup yields CDR1 MNHEY and CDR2 SMNVEV (reference sequence). The CDR3 sequence: CASSPQTSGDYEQYF. CDR3 bases: TGTGCCAGCAGTCCCCAGACTAGCGGGGACTACGAGCAGTACTTC.

The chain carries TRBV6-5 and TRBJ1-1; 7 bases are a match to TRBD1. J was trimmed by 4 bases and V by 6 bases; bases with no gene match: 5. The CDR3 sequence is 13 residues long. Per germline, CDR1 MNHEY and CDR2 SVGAGI. CDR3 amino acids: CASSDRVPTEAFF. The CDR3, as DNA: TGTGCCAGCAGCGACAGGGTTCCCACTGAAGCTTTCTTT.

The V call is TRBV5-4, the J call TRBJ1-1; possible D gene TRBD1, 6 bases. The CDR3 runs 14 residues. V was clipped by 3 bases and J by 7 bases, with 16 bases between them. Germline V gene sequence: CDR1 SGHNT, CDR2 YYREEE (reference sequence). The CDR3 sequence: CASSSQNGQHEAFF. For the CDR3, the DNA is TGTGCCAGCAGCTCACAAAACGGACAGCATGAAGCTTTCTTT.

The J gene is TRBJ1-1, the V gene TRBV19; D not certain. CDR1 and CDR2 (germline): LNHDA, SQIVND (reference sequence). Trimming removed 7 bases at V and 0 bases at J, with 15 bases between. The CDR3 totals 15 residues. For the CDR3, the DNA is TGTGCCAGTACCGAGAGGGCCCATATGAACACTGAAGCTTTCTTT. This translates into CASTERAHMNTEAFF. Based on the CDR3 plus reference TRBV19 and TRBJ1-1, the full variable domain is DGGITQSPKYLFRKEGQNVTLSCEQNLNHDAMYWYRQDPGQGLRLIYYSQIVNDFQKGDIAEGYSVSREKKESFPLTVTSAQKNPTAFYLCASTERAHMNTEAFFGQGTRLTVV.